One and the same sample provided the 26 T cell receptor beta chains below, sequenced in a study of blood T cell repertoires in COVID-19 (dated by TCRdb to between 2020 and 2021). Receptors were amplified or captured by the immunoSEQ multiplex PCR assay. TCRdb obtained this table from immuneACCESS and retained in-frame rearrangements with V and J assigned. These tables miss some clones; where compared with another copy, unresolved V genes account for less than half of the shortfall, and the remainder is unexplained. The sample table shows 390,000 or so clones, and around 83% are seen once. The biggest ten clones account for about 4.9% of the sample. Specimen: PBMCs or T cells enriched from blood (not recorded which). These TCRs come from a woman aged 45-60 years who had recovered from COVID-19.

V is TRBV4-3 and J is TRBJ2-5; 11 nucleotides match TRBD2. V lost 1 base to trimming and J lost 1 base; unmatched junction nucleotides: 5. The CDR3 has 17 residues. Germline assignment: CDR1 LGHNA and CDR2 YSLEER. The CDR3 DNA follows: TGCGCCAGCAGCCAAGGGCTAGCGGGGGGTCTCCAAGAGACCCAGTACTTC. Amino acid sequence: CASSQGLAGGLQETQYF.

The rearrangement uses TRBV6-2 or TRBV6-3 and TRBJ2-1; the match to TRBD2 covers 13 bases. Germline loops: CDR1 MNHEY, CDR2 SVGEGT. V trimming: 6 bases; J trimming: 9 bases; junction bases outside the gene matches: 14. The CDR3 runs to 17 residues. CDR3 nucleotides: TGTGCCAGCAGCACTGGACTAGCGGGAGCATGGCCAACTGAGCAGTTCTTC. Its protein is CASSTGLAGAWPTEQFF.

The sample holds a few counts of this clone. The sample contains more than one DNA sequence encoding this CDR3. V usage is TRBV5-1 and J usage is TRBJ1-4, with a tentative D call TRBD1 (6 bases). This CDR3 contains 13 residues. In germline, CDR1 is SGHRS, CDR2 YFSETQ. The ends were cut back, 2 bases at V and 4 bases at J, with 6 bases in the middle. This chain's CDR3 is CASSLQGNEKLFF. CDR3 nucleotides: TGCGCCAGCAGCTTACAGGGTAATGAAAAACTGTTTTTT.

The chain joins TRBV30 to TRBJ1-1; TRBD1 agrees at 9 bases. Germline V CDR1 and CDR2: GTSNPN, SVGIG (reference sequence). With V trimmed by 5 bases and J by 5 bases, 6 bases remained unmatched. The length of the CDR3 is 13 residues. CDR3 bases: TGTGCCTGGGACAGGGGGGCAATAACTGAAGCTTTCTTT. Translation gives CAWDRGAITEAFF.

This chain uses TRBV19 with TRBJ2-7; the D gene is possibly TRBD1 (6 bases). This CDR3 has 14 residues. Germline lookup yields CDR1 LNHDA and CDR2 SQIVND (reference sequence). Between the trimmed V and J ends, which lost 5 bases and 5 bases, there was a span of 16 bases. The CDR3 reads CASSLLGARNEQYF. The CDR3 region has the DNA TGTGCCAGTAGTCTATTGGGGGCGCGGAACGAGCAGTACTTC.

This clone was seen a single time. J is TRBJ1-1 and V is TRBV12-3 or TRBV12-4; D not resolved. The CDR3 spans 13 residues. The V and J ends lost 3 bases and 0 bases respectively, with 5 bases between them. The CDR3 DNA reads as TGTGCCAGCAGTTTTCTACTGAACACTGAAGCTTTCTTT. Protein product: CASSFLLNTEAFF.

The V and J genes are TRBV19 and TRBJ2-7, with 7 positions matching TRBD1. There are 13 residues in the CDR3. V lost 8 bases to trimming and J lost 5 bases; unmatched junction nucleotides: 9. Germline assignment: CDR1 LNHDA and CDR2 SQIVND (reference sequence). CDR3: CASGDRVVNEQYF. The CDR3, as DNA: TGTGCCAGTGGTGACAGGGTTGTAAACGAGCAGTACTTC.

The chain couples TRBV3-1 (or the pseudogene TRBV3-2) to TRBJ2-3, with TRBD2 matching 8 bases. The CDR3 contains 19 residues. Germline trimming cut 4 bases from V and 0 bases from J; bases unmatched to any gene: 15. Looked up from germline, CDR1 is LGHDT and CDR2 is YNNKEL (reference sequence). The CDR3 reads CASSPERSSGWGSTDTQYF. Here the CDR3 DNA reads TGTGCCAGCAGCCCTGAACGATCTAGCGGGTGGGGTAGCACAGATACGCAGTATTTT.

The rearrangement joins TRBV7-2 to TRBJ1-2; 8 bases fit TRBD1. V was clipped by 1 base and J by 5 bases; unmatched bases: 3. The germline V gene encodes CDR1 SGHTA and CDR2 FQGNSA. This CDR3 region has 14 residues. CDR3 sequence (DNA): TGTGCCAGCAGCTTAGACAGGGGGGTTTATGGCTACACCTTC. Its protein is CASSLDRGVYGYTF.

The V and J genes are TRBV27 and TRBJ1-2, with D unresolved. V lost 0 bases and J 4 bases, leaving 6 bases between the germline ends. Germline lookup yields CDR1 MNHEY and CDR2 SMNVEV (reference sequence). This CDR3 contains 13 residues. CDR3 loop: CASSLSRGYGYTF. In DNA, the CDR3 is TGTGCCAGCAGTTTATCGCGAGGCTATGGCTACACCTTC.

The rearrangement uses TRBV10-3 and TRBJ1-1; the match to TRBD1 covers 7 bases. Looked up from germline, CDR1 is ENHRY and CDR2 is SYGVKD. V trimming: 6 bases; J trimming: 11 bases; junction bases outside the gene matches: 12. The CDR3 sequence is 13 residues long. DNA for the CDR3: TGTGCCATCAGGGGAACAGGGGCAGATCGGGCTTTCTTT. Protein sequence: CAIRGTGADRAFF.

The chain recombines TRBV9 with TRBJ2-1; 11 bases fit TRBD1. The CDR3 sequence is 18 residues long. With V trimmed by 3 bases and J by 2 bases, 10 bases remained unmatched. Germline V gene data show CDR1 as SGDLS and CDR2 as YYNGEE. The CDR3 DNA sequence: TGTGCCAGCAGCGCCGGGACAGGGGGAATCGGTGCCTACAATGAGCAGTTCTTC. It is translated as CASSAGTGGIGAYNEQFF.

CDR3 sequence (DNA): TGTGCCAGCAGCTCCTTTCAAGGGGGCCTAACCTATAATTCACCCCTCCACTTT. Translation gives CASSSFQGGLTYNSPLHF. The chain joins TRBV7-3 to TRBJ1-6, with TRBD1 matching 7 bases. The J segment lost 2 bases and the V segment lost 4 bases, leaving 11 bases of the junction unmatched. The CDR3 runs to 18 residues. CDR1 is SGHTA and CDR2 is FQGTGA in the germline V gene. Based on the CDR3 plus reference TRBV7-3 and TRBJ1-6, the full variable domain is GAGVSQTPSNKVTEKGKYVELRCDPISGHTALYWYRQSLGQGPEFLIYFQGTGAADDSGLPNDRFFAVRPEGSVSTLKIQRTERGDSAVYLCASSSFQGGLTYNSPLHFGNGTRLTVT.

The chain carries TRBV10-3 and TRBJ2-1; tentative D call: TRBD2 (5 bases). Germline CDR1 ENHRY, CDR2 SYGVKD. The ends were cut back, 6 bases at V and 2 bases at J, with 29 bases in the middle. CDR3 length equals 20 residues. CDR3 sequence reads: CAIRIDPRTPGSNTYNEQFF. The DNA for the CDR3 is TGTGCCATCAGGATAGATCCCAGAACCCCGGGATCGAACACCTACAATGAGCAGTTCTTC.

This clone was seen a single time. The chain uses TRBV9 and TRBJ2-3, with 7 bases aligning to TRBD2. The CDR3 has 14 amino acids. V lost 4 bases and J lost 6; bases outside the gene matches: 8. The germline V gene has CDR1 SGDLS and CDR2 YYNGEE. The CDR3 loop reads CASSPSGMVDTQYF. The CDR3 DNA reads as TGTGCCAGCAGCCCCAGCGGGATGGTGGATACGCAGTATTTT.

The sample holds one count of this clone. The chain recombines TRBV6-5 with TRBJ2-3, with 7 bases aligning to TRBD2. CDR1 is MNHEY and CDR2 is SVGAGI in the germline V gene. The length of the CDR3 is 13 residues. The trim removed 6 bases at V and 5 bases at J, leaving 5 bases unmatched. The CDR3, as DNA: TGTGCCAGCAGACTTCCGGGGGGAGATACGCAGTATTTT. The encoded protein is CASRLPGGDTQYF.

This clone was found a few times. The chain has TRBV9 and TRBJ1-1; 7 positions match TRBD1. In germline, CDR1 is SGDLS, CDR2 YYNGEE. After removal of 4 bases from V and 0 bases from J, the junction contained 6 bases not matched to a gene. CDR3 length equals 15 residues. Here the CDR3 reads CASSFQTGMNTEAFF. The CDR3 nucleotides read TGTGCCAGCAGCTTTCAGACAGGGATGAACACTGAAGCTTTCTTT.

The chain carries TRBV7-2 and TRBJ2-3; D is perhaps TRBD2 (6 bases). Germline V gene lookup returns CDR1 SGHTA and CDR2 FQGNSA. This CDR3 region has 15 residues. With 1 base removed from V and 7 bases from J, the gap between germline ends came to 15 bases. The CDR3 bases are TGTGCCAGCAGCTTAGGGGGCGGGGTGGGGAATACGCAGTATTTT. Its protein is CASSLGGGVGNTQYF.

This clone was seen only a few times. The rearrangement links TRBV9 to TRBJ1-1; possibly TRBD1 for D (5 bases). This CDR3 has 15 amino acids. The germline CDR1 and CDR2 sequences are SGDLS and YYNGEE. Trimming stripped 5 bases from V and 0 bases from J, with 14 bases between. The CDR3 DNA sequence: TGTGCCAGCAGTCCAGCCGGGGGAGTGAACACTGAAGCTTTCTTT. Encoded protein: CASSPAGGVNTEAFF.

The chain joins TRBV9 to TRBJ1-1; weak D call: TRBD1 (6 bases). Germline values: CDR1 SGDLS, CDR2 YYNGEE. Trimming cost V 4 bases and J 3 bases, with 16 bases left between them. The CDR3 runs to 15 residues. As DNA, the CDR3 is TGTGCCAGCAGCCCTTACCCAACAGGGTACACTGAAGCTTTCTTT. Translating gives CASSPYPTGYTEAFF.

The CDR3 coding sequence is TGTGCCAGCAGCTTGCTTTCTAATGAAAAACTGTTTTTT. This gives the protein CASSLLSNEKLFF. This chain joins TRBV5-5 and TRBJ1-4, with D hard to call. V was cut by 1 base and J by 3 bases, with 4 bases left in between. Germline assignment: CDR1 SGHKS and CDR2 YYEKEE (reference sequence). The CDR3 covers 13 residues.

This chain uses TRBV7-2 with TRBJ1-2; the D gene is possibly TRBD1 (6 bases). Germline-derived CDR1 and CDR2 are SGHTA and FQGNSA. Trimming stripped 2 bases from V and 4 bases from J, with 17 bases between. CDR3 size: 16 residues. CDR3 in DNA: TGTGCCAGCAGCTTATCACCACGGACAGTATCCTATGGCTACACCTTC. Protein: CASSLSPRTVSYGYTF. Together with reference TRBV7-2 and TRBJ1-2, the CDR3 gives the full variable domain: GAGVSQSPSNKVTEKGKDVELRCDPISGHTALYWYRQSLGQGLEFLIYFQGNSAPDKSGLPSDRFSAERTGGSVSTLTIQRTQQEDSAVYLCASSLSPRTVSYGYTFGSGTRLTVV.

The chain is built from TRBV2 and TRBJ1-2; D call uncertain. The CDR3 has 13 residues. CDR1 is SNHLY and CDR2 is FYNNEI in the germline V gene. V was trimmed by 7 bases and J by 4 bases, leaving 13 bases between them. The CDR3 sequence is CASTMDGGYGYTF. For the CDR3, the DNA is TGTGCCAGCACTATGGATGGCGGCTATGGCTACACCTTC.

For the CDR3, the DNA is TGTGCCAGCAGCTTAGCGACTAGCGGGAGGGCATACAATGAGCAGTTCTTC. Residues: CASSLATSGRAYNEQFF. The genes are TRBV7-8 and TRBJ2-1; 14 bases line up with TRBD2. The germline V gene encodes CDR1 SGHVS and CDR2 FQNEAQ. With V trimmed by 0 bases and J by 4 bases, 2 bases remained unmatched. This CDR3 region has 17 residues.

The chain has TRBV12-5 and TRBJ1-2, with D perhaps matching TRBD1 (5 bases). The CDR3 totals 13 residues. CDR1 and CDR2 (germline): LGHNT, FRNRAP. Between the trimmed V and J ends, which lost 7 bases and 5 bases, there was a span of 14 bases. CDR3 DNA sequence: TGTGCTAGTGCCTTGGGAGGGGAATATGGCTACACCTTC. Translating it yields CASALGGEYGYTF.

The chain is built from TRBV7-9 and TRBJ1-3, with 9 positions matching TRBD1. This CDR3 has 16 residues. After removal of 1 base from V and 0 bases from J, the junction contained 1 base not matched to a gene. CDR1 is SEHNR and CDR2 is FQNEAQ in the germline V gene (reference sequence). DNA for the CDR3: TGTGCCAGCAGCTTAGGACAGGGGGTCTCTGGAAACACCATATATTTT. Translated: CASSLGQGVSGNTIYF.